The text below deals with one TCR beta chain. Libraries were prepared by immunoSEQ multiplex PCR; TCRdb keeps only in-frame clonotypes and omits some of them. This table has 40,000 to 45,000 clones, 86% appearing once. These data belong to a study of blood T cell repertoires in COVID-19. Germline trimming cut 4 bases from V and 7 bases from J; bases unmatched to any gene: 13. Germline values: CDR1 SGHRS, CDR2 YFSETQ. This CDR3 comprises 16 residues. The chain combines TRBV5-1 with TRBJ2-2; 7 positions agree with TRBD1. This receptor was taken from a man aged 55 to 70 with active COVID-19. Sequenced: peripheral blood. CDR3 in amino acids: CASSVTGTELGGELFF. In DNA form, the CDR3 reads TGCGCCAGCAGCGTTACCGGGACAGAGCTTGGCGGGGAGCTGTTTTTT.